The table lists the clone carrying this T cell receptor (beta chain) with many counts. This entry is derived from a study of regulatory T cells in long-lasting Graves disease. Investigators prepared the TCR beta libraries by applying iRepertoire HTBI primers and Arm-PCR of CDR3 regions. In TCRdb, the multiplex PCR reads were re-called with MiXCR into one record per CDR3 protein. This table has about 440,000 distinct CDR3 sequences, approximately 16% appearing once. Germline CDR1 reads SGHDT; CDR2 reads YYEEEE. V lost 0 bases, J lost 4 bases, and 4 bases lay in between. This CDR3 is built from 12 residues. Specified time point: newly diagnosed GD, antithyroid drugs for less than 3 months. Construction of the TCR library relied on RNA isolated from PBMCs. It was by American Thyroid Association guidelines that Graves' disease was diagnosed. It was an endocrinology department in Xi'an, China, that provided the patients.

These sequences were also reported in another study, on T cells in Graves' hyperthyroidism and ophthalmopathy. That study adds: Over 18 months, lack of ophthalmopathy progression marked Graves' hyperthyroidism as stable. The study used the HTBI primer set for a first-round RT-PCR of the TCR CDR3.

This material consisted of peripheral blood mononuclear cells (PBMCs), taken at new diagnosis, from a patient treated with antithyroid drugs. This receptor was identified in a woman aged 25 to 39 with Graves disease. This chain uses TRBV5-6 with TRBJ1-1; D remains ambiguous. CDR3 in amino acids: CASSLDFTEAFF. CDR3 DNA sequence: TGTGCCAGCAGCTTGGACTTCACTGAAGCTTTCTTT.